The text below deals with one TCR beta chain. There is no known antigen for this receptor. Base qualities are not at hand, and no much larger clone is one base apart. Per the publication, the treatment or condition label means: approximately 9-day PBMC culture with coronavirus spike peptide pools or control peptides (ViraFEST assay). The ViraFEST assay, used in the study, expanded antigen-specific T cells with peptide pools and then identified the expanded clonotypes through TCR sequencing. The convalescent patients' positive SARS-CoV-2 PCR tests were from March to December 2020, which was before the Alpha, Beta and Delta variants emerged in the United States. Each well held fewer than 2.5 million PBMCs cultured with about 9.8 ug/ml peptide pools in IMDM containing 5% human AB serum and roughly 10 IU/ml IL-2. Half of the culture medium was replaced with fresh IL-2-containing medium on days 3 and 7. CD4+ T cells were isolated after around ten days of culture through negative selection using the EasySep CD4+ T cell isolation kit. PBMCs were separated from whole blood using Ficoll-Paque Plus gradient centrifugation and then either used fresh or cryopreserved at -140C. Triplicate wells were generally used for each culture condition.

This entry belongs to a study of vaccination and CD4 T cells after COVID-19 (dated by TCRdb to between 2020 and 2023). Looking at the study overall: Convalescent patients had a positive SARS-CoV-2 result on nasal swab PCR, and of these patients, several had mild disease and one had severe disease. Two doses of either the Pfizer-BioNTech BNT162b2 vaccine (n=8) or the Moderna mRNA-1273 vaccine (n=2) were administered to participants. Overlapping spike peptide pools from SARS-CoV-2 and from the common cold coronaviruses HCoV-NL63, HCoV-OC43 and HCoV-229E were used as culture stimuli. Post-COVID blood samples from convalescent patients were collected a median of roughly 100 days after diagnosis, with a range of about 35 to 180 days. The spike-specific CD4+ TCR repertoire was compared before and after mRNA vaccination in approximately 9 COVID-19 convalescent patients and several infection-naive healthy vaccine recipients. Six males and four females were included in the convalescent cohort, with two Hispanic individuals, seven Caucasians, two Asians and one multiracial person represented. Control cultures received a CEFX viral epitope pool as the positive control, an HIV-1 Nef peptide pool as the negative control, or no peptide. Post-vaccine blood samples were obtained a median of approximately 74 days after the second vaccine dose, with a range of about 13 to 241 days.

The CDR3 has 17 amino acids, counting the end cysteine and phenylalanine. Left in the record is the CDR3 DNA by itself, 51 bases read in frame from the first base. CDR1 and CDR2 (SEHNR, FQNEAQ) derive from the germline V gene (reference sequence). From V the trimming removes 2 bases and from J it removes 1 base, while the gene matches leave 4 bases of the junction unaccounted for. The receptor library was made with PCR. At the Johns Hopkins FTIC core, DNA from the cultured CD4+ T cells underwent TCR sequencing with the Oncomine TCR Beta short-read assay. The QIAamp micro DNA kit was used to extract genomic DNA from the cultured CD4+ T cells. Oncomine TCR Beta libraries from cultured CD4+ T cells were pooled using unique dual indexes and sequenced on an Illumina iSeq 100. Processing in the source paper ran as follows. Non-productive sequences were removed, and CDR3s not starting with C, not ending with F or W, or shorter than 7 amino acids were discarded. Antigen-specific clonotypes were identified with the MANAFEST web application by comparing peptide-stimulated wells with reference and other culture wells. For a clone to be called positive, the clone needed an FDR below 0.05, an odds ratio above 5, and a productive frequency above 0.1% in at least two of three replicate wells. A clonotype counted as cross-reactive if it showed significant expansion both in the SARS-CoV-2 spike wells and in at least one common cold coronavirus spike condition. Using R version 3.6.1, CDR3 homology was evaluated through Levenshtein distances (stringdist) along with unrooted phylogenetic trees (ape). Using fastp at Q25 and MiXCR, TCRdb reprocessed the public reads and kept productive beta chains. Every entry covers one CDR3 protein and lists the most common genes and DNA from its rows. Clone size and V and J calls follow TCRdb, not the original study. The sample table lists some 19,000 distinct CDR3 sequences, less than 50% of them with a count of one. The top ten hold 13% to 15% of the sample.

Results the study describes overall, beyond this receptor: Only a relatively small number of convalescent patients were included in the study, and early timepoints following natural infection were not analyzed. Of the vaccine-specific clones in convalescent patients, 304 of 307, or nearly all, reacted only to SARS-CoV-2 spike and did not cross-react with common cold coronaviruses. In convalescent patients, a median around 90% of post-vaccine SARS-CoV-2-reactive clones were detected only after vaccination, suggesting vaccine-specific priming. An increase in the median number of SARS-CoV-2-reactive clonotypes from roughly 20 after infection to 38 after vaccination was observed, but the change was not found to be significant.

Sequenced input: cultured CD4+ T cells from blood. The receptor comes from a human donor with COVID-19. The chain is encoded by TRBV7-9 joined to TRBJ2-3; 12 bases in the junction line up with TRBD2. The sequence in DNA is TGTGCCAGCAGCTTACGGTCTAGCGGGGGGGGCACAGATACGCAGTATTTT. This is translated as CASSLRSSGGGTDTQYF.